The 3 T cell receptor beta chains reported below all come from one sample, sequenced in a study of B cell selection in AIRE deficiency (dated by TCRdb to the late 2010s). Libraries came from the immunoSEQ multiplex PCR assay. Entries here come from immuneACCESS through TCRdb and include only in-frame sequences with V and J called. Some clones fail to appear in such tables; in the studies checked, an unresolved V gene covers under half of the shortfall, and the cause of the remainder is unknown. This sample comprises about 20,000 clones, roughly 97% of them detected only once. The ten largest clones add up to roughly 0.29% of the sample. CD4+CD127+ cells were sorted as the conventional CD4 T cell population. Specimen: conventional CD4+ T cells sorted from PBMCs. These receptors all stem from a human donor with AIRE deficiency.

The V and J genes are TRBV4-1 and TRBJ1-4, with a weak D call TRBD1 (6 bases). CDR3 length: 16 residues. The germline gives CDR1 MGHRA, CDR2 YSYEKL. The germline V and J ends were trimmed by 2 bases and 5 bases, with 15 bases remaining between them. This chain's CDR3 is CASSQKHPGQNEKLFF. The CDR3 nucleotides are TGCGCCAGCAGCCAAAAACATCCCGGACAGAATGAAAAACTGTTTTTT.

The V gene is TRBV18, the J gene TRBJ1-1, with D perhaps TRBD1 (5 bases). V was pared by 3 bases and J by 0 bases, with 8 bases between. Germline CDR1 and CDR2: KGHSH and LQKENI. The CDR3 has 14 residues. The chain's CDR3 is CASSPGALNTEAFF. The CDR3, as DNA: TGTGCCAGCTCACCCGGGGCCTTGAACACTGAAGCTTTCTTT.

The V gene is TRBV28, the J gene TRBJ1-2, with D hard to call. Germline CDR1 reads MDHEN; CDR2 reads SYDVKM. CDR3 length equals 14 residues. The V end lost 5 bases, the J end lost 4 bases, and 14 bases lay between the germline ends. This chain's CDR3 is CASSPAGGIYGYTF. In DNA, the CDR3 is TGTGCCAGCAGTCCCGCCGGAGGGATCTATGGCTACACCTTC.